This TCR beta chain appears in the sequencing data of a study of T cell responses to AZD1222 COVID-19 vaccine (dated by TCRdb to about 2021). Regarding the complete study: AZD1222 recipients given second doses at about 4 weeks or at about 12 weeks were pooled, since spike-specific TCR depth and breadth were not found to differ between the two schedules. A total of about 240 trial participants underwent TCR sequencing, of whom 207 received two doses of AZD1222 and about 26 received two doses of the MenACWY control vaccine. Trial participants were enrolled by age into subgroups of 18-55, 56-69 and 70-plus years, and around 140, 26 and 57 TCR-sequenced participants, respectively, were included in these subgroups.

As for this clone: It has no known antigen specificity. Per-base qualities were not stored, and no clone one base away is much larger.

The research as a whole found: Participants were mostly white British and included more females than males, and it was suggested by the authors that clonal diversity may have been underestimated. Because no day 14 peak-response samples were available, the repertoires could be characterized only after the peak T cell response. Conclusions about previously exposed vaccinees are limited because only six or seven AZD1222 recipients were SARS-CoV-2 seropositive at baseline. The 56-69-year group was small, and its depth increase did not reach significance, likely because of low power. Nearly half of unique spike-specific TCRs reportedly recognized epitopes outside regions mutated in the B.1.351 and B.1.1.7 variants. After two AZD1222 doses, spike-specific TCR breadth and depth were significantly higher than at day 0 and than in MenACWY recipients. Vaccine-associated CD4 TCRs spanned the whole spike protein, with dominant responses in regions 160-218 and 743-854.

The germline V gene sets CDR1 to SGHRS and CDR2 to YFSETQ. V is trimmed back by 4 bases and J by 4 bases, and the junction contains 17 bases that no gene match accounts for. The CDR3 numbers 19 residues from cysteine through phenylalanine. Just the 57-base CDR3 DNA is kept, in frame starting at base 1. Reading the label with the study, this specimen's time point is: baseline before first vaccination. The vaccinee samples were drawn from two UK trials, COV001 and COV002, one of which was a single-blind randomized controlled phase 2/3 trial testing AZD1222 (ChAdOx1 nCoV-19) in healthy adults. Trial participant PBMC samples were collected at day 0 and day 28 after the second dose for TCRbeta chain sequencing. The CDR3 regions of human TCRbeta chains were analyzed by immunosequencing. In the paper's pipeline: TCRs in the repertoires were compared against a reference library of SARS-CoV-2-specific TCRs that had been generated with the MIRA antigen-specificity platform. Breadth was defined as the fraction of unique TCRs that were SARS-CoV-2-associated, and depth was defined as the fraction of total T cells that were SARS-CoV-2-associated. Using the MIRA data, each spike-specific TCR was assigned both to the spike region to which the TCR was reactive and to a CD4 or CD8 class. Log10-transformed breadth and depth values were compared by one-way ANOVA with Sidak's multiple comparisons tests. The clones in this table, taken by TCRdb from immuneACCESS, are in-frame only. Not every clone is retained; where verified, under half of the shortfall comes from an unresolved V gene, and the cause of the rest is unknown. That table gives V, J and clone size, and the DNA gave D and trimming. Here the sample has 55,000 to 80,000 clones; 80% to 90% occur a single time. The top ten clones comprise 21% of the sample.

The rearranged chain carries TRBV5-1 and TRBJ1-1; TRBD1 matches 12 bases in the middle. This clonotype was sampled from an adult in good health. Specimen: peripheral blood, collected on day 0 of AZD1222 vaccination. The CDR3 region has the sequence CASSKVNPGQGAGSTEAFF. In nucleotides, the sequence is TGCGCCAGCAGCAAAGTAAACCCGGGACAGGGGGCCGGGAGCACTGAAGCTTTCTTT.